The 24 T cell receptor beta chains below were found in one sample sequenced in a study of blood T cells in healthy people across ages. Then a second PCR, running about 6 to 11 cycles, was carried out with a sample-barcoded 5' primer and a J-beta primer mix. TCRdb passed the 5' RACE reads through MiXCR, listing each CDR3 protein once. The sample consists of 1 million to 1.2 million distinct CDR3 sequences, about two fifths of them appearing once. Sequencing was performed on blood. The origin of the receptors is a man in his late teens or twenties in good health.

The table lists this clonotype with many counts. The chain joins TRBV5-1 to TRBJ2-3, with a weak D call TRBD2 (6 bases). The CDR3 is 14 amino acids. In germline, CDR1 is SGHRS, CDR2 YFSETQ. V lost 0 bases and J lost 6, with 11 bases in between. Written as DNA, the CDR3 is TGCGCCAGCAGCTTGGAGGGCGGGATGGATACGCAGTATTTT. It specifies CASSLEGGMDTQYF.

The gene calls are TRBV4-1 and TRBJ2-1; no clear D gene. With 2 bases removed from V and 1 base from J, the gap between germline ends came to 15 bases. CDR3 size: 17 residues. Germline V CDR1 and CDR2: MGHRA, YSYEKL. The CDR3: CASSQPPAVPSYNEQFF. CDR3 in DNA: TGCGCCAGCAGCCAACCCCCGGCAGTCCCTTCCTACAATGAGCAGTTCTTC.

This clonotype has more than one count but fewer than ten. CDR3: CASRSGAGTDTQYF. The CDR3 coding sequence is TGTGCCAGCAGGAGCGGGGCAGGTACAGATACGCAGTATTTT. This chain uses TRBV5-4 with TRBJ2-3; 7 bases fit TRBD2. CDR1 is SGHNT, CDR2 YYREEE, per germline (reference sequence). Trimming took 5 bases from V and 3 from J; bases not matched to a gene: 6. The CDR3 has 14 residues.

The DNA for the CDR3 is TGTGCCAGCAGCTTAGGGTCGTTGGCTTTCTTT. Translation gives CASSLGSLAFF. The chain joins TRBV7-2 to TRBJ1-1, with D unclear. Between the trimmed V and J ends, which lost 1 base and 11 bases, there was a span of 8 bases. The CDR3 extends over 11 amino acids. Germline V gene sequence: CDR1 SGHTA, CDR2 FQGNSA. The variable domain in full, with the rest retrieved from reference TRBV7-2 and TRBJ1-1, is GAGVSQSPSNKVTEKGKDVELRCDPISGHTALYWYRQSLGQGLEFLIYFQGNSAPDKSGLPSDRFSAERTGGSVSTLTIQRTQQEDSAVYLCASSLGSLAFFGQGTRLTVV.

V and J are TRBV7-2 and TRBJ1-5; D uncertain. The germline CDR1 and CDR2 sequences are SGHTA and FQGNSA. V lost 0 bases to trimming and J lost 7 bases, with 13 bases between them. The CDR3 has 15 amino acids. CDR3 in amino acids: CASSLALQGWQPQHF. The CDR3 region has the DNA TGTGCCAGCAGCTTAGCGCTTCAAGGTTGGCAGCCCCAGCATTTT.

V and J are TRBV28 and TRBJ2-1; 13 nucleotides align to TRBD2. The DNA end is a closer match to TRBJ2-7, so the J assignment may be wrong. Germline-derived CDR1 and CDR2 are MDHEN and SYDVKM. CDR3 length: 17 amino acids. The CDR3 DNA reads as TGTGCCAGCAGTCCGTTAGGACTAGCGGGGGCCTACAATGAGCAGTACTTC. Protein sequence: CASSPLGLAGAYNEQYF.

A few counts support this clonotype. The chain recombines TRBV6-2 or TRBV6-3 with TRBJ2-1; D not resolved. The DNA matches TRBJ2-7 better at its end, which makes the J call doubtful. The CDR3 is 18 amino acids. Germline loops: CDR1 MNHEY, CDR2 SVGEGT. Written as DNA, the CDR3 is TGTGCCAGCAGTTTCCCCCCAATGGTTGTCCGCTCCCACAATGAGCAGTACTTC. Protein product: CASSFPPMVVRSHNEQYF.

The chain uses TRBV5-1 and TRBJ2-3; D might be TRBD1 (6 bases). V was cut by 6 bases and J by 3 bases, with 14 bases left in between. The CDR3 runs to 14 residues. Per the germline V gene, CDR1 is SGHRS and CDR2 is YFSETQ. This CDR3 is CASNYVQGTDTQYF. In nucleotides, the CDR3 is TGCGCCAGCAATTACGTGCAGGGGACAGATACGCAGTATTTT.

This clonotype was picked up a small number of times. V is TRBV2 and J is TRBJ2-1; perhaps D is TRBD1 or TRBD2 (5 bases each). From germline, CDR1 is SNHLY and CDR2 FYNNEI. Trimming shortened V by 6 bases and J by 0 bases, and 12 bases separated the two germline ends. CDR3 length: 15 residues. Here the CDR3 DNA reads TGTGCCAGCAGACACCCGGGGCGCTCCTACAATGAGCAGTTCTTC. It specifies CASRHPGRSYNEQFF.

The table lists this clonotype with many counts. The chain uses TRBV25-1 and TRBJ1-1; 7 nucleotides line up with TRBD1. The CDR3 runs to 16 residues. CDR1 MGHDK and CDR2 SYGVNS come from the germline V gene. V was clipped by 3 bases and J by 1 base; unmatched bases: 8. In DNA form, the CDR3 reads TGTGCCAGCAGTGACCCGAAAGGGACAGCGAACACTGAAGCTTTCTTT. It yields the protein CASSDPKGTANTEAFF.

This rearrangement joins TRBV20-1 to TRBJ1-2, with D possibly being TRBD1 (5 bases). Germline assignment: CDR1 DFQATT and CDR2 SNEGSKA (reference sequence). This CDR3 has 13 residues. Trimming stripped 2 bases from V and 4 bases from J, with 11 bases between. DNA for the CDR3: TGCAGTGCTAGACAGGGAGACCTCTATGGCTACACCTTC. As protein: CSARQGDLYGYTF.

The rearrangement uses TRBV6-1 and TRBJ1-3; D unclear. The CDR3 contains 17 residues. CDR1 is MNHNS, CDR2 SASEGT, per germline. V lost 2 bases, J lost 3 bases, and 17 bases lay in between. The CDR3 protein is CASSENPVYGLGNTIYF. DNA of the CDR3: TGTGCCAGCAGTGAAAACCCCGTATATGGGCTTGGAAACACCATATATTTT.

V and J are TRBV2 and TRBJ2-5; weak D call: TRBD1 (5 bases). This CDR3 has 13 residues. V gave up 4 bases and J gave up 2 bases, with 8 bases separating them. Germline CDR1 and CDR2: SNHLY and FYNNEI. The CDR3, as DNA: TGTGCCAGCAGTGGACAGCAACAAGAGACCCAGTACTTC. Protein: CASSGQQQETQYF.

There are a few counts of this clonotype. The rearrangement uses TRBV9 and TRBJ2-3; D call uncertain. Germline CDR1 SGDLS, CDR2 YYNGEE. This CDR3 has 12 amino acids. The V and J ends lost 3 bases and 8 bases respectively, with 10 bases between them. The CDR3: CASSEESGTQYF. The CDR3 region has the DNA TGTGCCAGCAGCGAAGAAAGTGGTACGCAGTATTTT.

Only a few counts were recorded for this clonotype. V usage is TRBV7-9 and J usage is TRBJ2-1; perhaps TRBD2 as D (6 bases). The DNA end favors TRBJ2-7, so the J call may be wrong. The V gene's germline CDR1 is SEHNR and CDR2 FQNEAQ (reference sequence). The CDR3 contains 16 residues. The CDR3 DNA reads TGTGCCAGCAGCTCAGGCGGGGAGCGCTCCTACAATGAGCAGTACTTC. Residues: CASSSGGERSYNEQYF.

This clonotype was seen more than once but under ten times. This chain uses TRBV6-2 or TRBV6-3 with TRBJ2-3; D possibly uses TRBD1 or TRBD2 (5 bases each). The CDR3 is 19 residues long. Germline V gene data show CDR1 as MNHEY and CDR2 as SVGEGT. V was pared by 3 bases and J by 0 bases, with 22 bases between. CDR3 sequence (DNA): TGTGCCAGCAGTTATCACCGAATGTGGGGGAGATCTAGCACAGATACGCAGTATTTT. This sequence encodes CASSYHRMWGRSSTDTQYF.

The chain employs TRBV7-9 and TRBJ1-1, with 7 bases fitting TRBD1. The CDR3 consists of 18 residues. Looked up from germline, CDR1 is SEHNR and CDR2 is FQNEAQ (reference sequence). Germline trimming cut 8 bases from V and 6 bases from J; bases unmatched to any gene: 24. CDR3 nucleotides: TGTGCCAGCTGTCTAGGTCAATCTGGGACAGCCTCAACCTCTGAAGCTTTCTTT. It is translated as CASCLGQSGTASTSEAFF.

The chain joins TRBV18 to TRBJ2-3, with 9 bases identical to TRBD2. Germline V gene lookup returns CDR1 KGHSH and CDR2 LQKENI. The CDR3 length is 17 residues. Trimming removed 3 bases from V and 0 bases from J; junction bases left unmatched: 7. The CDR3 DNA reads as TGTGCCAGCTCACCTCTAATAGCGGGGGTGAGCACAGATACGCAGTATTTT. This gives the protein CASSPLIAGVSTDTQYF.

The genes are TRBV6-2 or TRBV6-3 and TRBJ2-3; D uncertain. V lost 5 bases and J 0 bases, leaving 15 bases between the germline ends. Germline V lookup: CDR1 MNHEY, CDR2 SVGEGT. The CDR3 length is 16 residues. In DNA form, the CDR3 reads TGTGCCAGCAGTGACCCCCGCAGTGGGAGCACAGATACGCAGTATTTT. Protein sequence: CASSDPRSGSTDTQYF.

The rearrangement links TRBV19 to TRBJ2-3; D may be TRBD1 (5 bases). Germline values: CDR1 LNHDA, CDR2 SQIVND (reference sequence). The CDR3 has 14 residues. The V end lost 3 bases, the J end lost 2 bases, and 9 bases lay between the germline ends. The CDR3 reads CASSMGRATDTQYF. The DNA for the CDR3 is TGTGCCAGTAGTATGGGCAGGGCCACAGATACGCAGTATTTT. The entire variable domain, with the rest obtained from reference TRBV19 and TRBJ2-3, is as follows: DGGITQSPKYLFRKEGQNVTLSCEQNLNHDAMYWYRQDPGQGLRLIYYSQIVNDFQKGDIAEGYSVSREKKESFPLTVTSAQKNPTAFYLCASSMGRATDTQYFGPGTRLTVL.

This clonotype was picked up many times. V usage is TRBV13 and J usage is TRBJ1-2; D unresolved. The ends were cut back, 5 bases at V and 2 bases at J, with 9 bases in the middle. Germline CDR1 PRHDT, CDR2 FYEKMQ (reference sequence). The CDR3 loop spans 13 amino acids. The CDR3 is CASSPRVNYGYTF. The CDR3 bases are TGTGCCAGCAGCCCCCGGGTCAACTATGGCTACACCTTC.

A remark on this clonotype: Possible read error: a much larger clone is one base away. The chain uses TRBV7-6 and TRBJ1-1; 7 bases are shared with TRBD1. The V gene end was trimmed by 3 bases and the J gene end by 5 bases; junction bases not matched to a gene: 12. Germline V CDR1 and CDR2: SGHVS, FNYEAQ. The CDR3 consists of 16 residues. The chain's CDR3 is CASSFGQDPGDTEAFF. DNA for the CDR3: TGTGCCAGCAGCTTTGGACAGGACCCAGGAGATACTGAAGCTTTCTTT.

This clonotype has just a few counts. The chain combines TRBV29-1 with TRBJ1-2; D is ambiguous. The CDR3 contains 13 residues. Trimming left V 8 bases short and J 2 bases short, with 15 bases between. Germline V gene data show CDR1 as SQVTM and CDR2 as ANQGSEA. CDR3 DNA: TGCAGCATCGTCAGCGGAACCAACTATGGCTACACCTTC. It encodes CSIVSGTNYGYTF.

This chain connects TRBV29-1 to TRBJ1-4, with 8 nucleotides matching TRBD1. The CDR3 contains 14 residues. Trimming at V came to 6 bases and at J to 2 bases, leaving 5 bases not matched to a gene. Germline V gene sequence: CDR1 SQVTM, CDR2 ANQGSEA. The CDR3 region is CSVWGQATNEKLFF. CDR3 sequence (DNA): TGCAGCGTCTGGGGACAGGCCACTAATGAAAAACTGTTTTTT.